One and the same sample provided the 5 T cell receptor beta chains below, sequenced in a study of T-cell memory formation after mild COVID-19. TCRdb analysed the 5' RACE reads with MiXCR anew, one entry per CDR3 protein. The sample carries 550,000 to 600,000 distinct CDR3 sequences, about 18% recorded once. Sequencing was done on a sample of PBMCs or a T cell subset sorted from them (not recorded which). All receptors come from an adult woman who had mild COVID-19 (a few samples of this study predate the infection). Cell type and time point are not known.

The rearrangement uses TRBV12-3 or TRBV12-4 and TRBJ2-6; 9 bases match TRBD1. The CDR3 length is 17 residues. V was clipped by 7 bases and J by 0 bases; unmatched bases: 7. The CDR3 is CASIAGTGRSGANVLTF. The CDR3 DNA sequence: TGTGCCAGCATTGCCGGGACAGGGCGCTCTGGGGCCAACGTCCTGACTTTC.

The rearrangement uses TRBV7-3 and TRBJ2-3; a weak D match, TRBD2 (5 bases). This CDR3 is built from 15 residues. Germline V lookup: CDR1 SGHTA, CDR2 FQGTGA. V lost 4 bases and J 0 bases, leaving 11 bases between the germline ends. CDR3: CASSSDYESTDTQYF. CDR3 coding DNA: TGTGCCAGCAGCTCCGACTACGAGAGCACAGATACGCAGTATTTT.

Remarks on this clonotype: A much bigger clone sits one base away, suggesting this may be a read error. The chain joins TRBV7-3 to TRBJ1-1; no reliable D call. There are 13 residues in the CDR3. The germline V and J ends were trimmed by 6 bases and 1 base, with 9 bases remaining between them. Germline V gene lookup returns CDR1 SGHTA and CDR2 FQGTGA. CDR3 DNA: TGTGCCAGCAGTCCCCTGGGGAACACTGAAGCTTTCTTT. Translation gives CASSPLGNTEAFF.

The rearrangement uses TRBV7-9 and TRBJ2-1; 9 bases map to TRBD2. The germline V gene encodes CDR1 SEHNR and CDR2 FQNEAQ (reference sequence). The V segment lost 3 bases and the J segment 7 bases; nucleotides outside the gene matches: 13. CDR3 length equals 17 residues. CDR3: CASSFPLAGAQGNEQFF. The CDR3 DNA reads TGTGCCAGCAGCTTTCCGTTAGCGGGAGCCCAAGGGAATGAGCAGTTCTTC. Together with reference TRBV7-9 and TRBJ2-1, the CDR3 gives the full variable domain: DTGVSQNPRHKITKRGQNVTFRCDPISEHNRLYWYRQTLGQGPEFLTYFQNEAQLEKSRLLSDRFSAERPKGSFSTLEIQRTEQGDSAMYLCASSFPLAGAQGNEQFFGPGTRLTVL.

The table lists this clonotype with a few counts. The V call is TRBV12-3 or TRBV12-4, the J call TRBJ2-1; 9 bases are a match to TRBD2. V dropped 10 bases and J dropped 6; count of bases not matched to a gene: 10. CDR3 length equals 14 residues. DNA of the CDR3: TGTGCCACCAGAGATAGCGGGGGAATCAATGAGCAGTTCTTC. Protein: CATRDSGGINEQFF.